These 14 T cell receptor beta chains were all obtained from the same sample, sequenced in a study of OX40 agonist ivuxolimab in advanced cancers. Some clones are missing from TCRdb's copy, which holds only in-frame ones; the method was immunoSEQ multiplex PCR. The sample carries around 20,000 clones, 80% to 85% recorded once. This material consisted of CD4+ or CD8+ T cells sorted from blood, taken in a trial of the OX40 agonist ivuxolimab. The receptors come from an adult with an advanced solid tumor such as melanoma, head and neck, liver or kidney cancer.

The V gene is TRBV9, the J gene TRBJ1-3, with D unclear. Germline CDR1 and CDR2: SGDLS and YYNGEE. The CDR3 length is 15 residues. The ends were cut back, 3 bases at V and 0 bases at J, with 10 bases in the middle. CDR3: CASSEFLSSGNTIYF. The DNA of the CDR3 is TGTGCCAGCAGCGAGTTCCTAAGCTCTGGAAACACCATATATTTT.

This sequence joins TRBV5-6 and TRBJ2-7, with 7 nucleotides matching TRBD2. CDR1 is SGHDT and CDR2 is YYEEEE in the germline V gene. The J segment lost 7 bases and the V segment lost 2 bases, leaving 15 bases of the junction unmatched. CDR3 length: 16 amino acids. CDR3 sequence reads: CASSLAGTGPAREQYF. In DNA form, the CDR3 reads TGTGCCAGCAGCTTAGCGGGGACCGGACCGGCTAGGGAGCAGTACTTC.

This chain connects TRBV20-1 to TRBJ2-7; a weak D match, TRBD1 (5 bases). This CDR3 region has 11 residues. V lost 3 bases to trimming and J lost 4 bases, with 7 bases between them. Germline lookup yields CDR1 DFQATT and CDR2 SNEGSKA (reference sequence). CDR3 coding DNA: TGCAGTGCTAGGGCAGGGTACGAGCAGTACTTC. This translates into CSARAGYEQYF.

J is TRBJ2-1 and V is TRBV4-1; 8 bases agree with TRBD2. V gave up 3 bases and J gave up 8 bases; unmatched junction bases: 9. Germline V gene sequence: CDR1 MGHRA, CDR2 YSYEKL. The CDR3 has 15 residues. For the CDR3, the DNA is TGCGCCAGCAGCCAGGCTCGGGGGGGGCTCGATGAGCAGTTCTTC. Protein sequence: CASSQARGGLDEQFF.

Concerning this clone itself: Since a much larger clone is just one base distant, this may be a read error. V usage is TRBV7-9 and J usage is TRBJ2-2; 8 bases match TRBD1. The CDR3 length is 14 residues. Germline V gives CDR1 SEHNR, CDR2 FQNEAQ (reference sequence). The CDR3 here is CVSSLRDRTGELFF. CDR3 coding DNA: TGTGTCAGCAGCTTACGGGACAGGACCGGGGAGCTGTTTTTT.

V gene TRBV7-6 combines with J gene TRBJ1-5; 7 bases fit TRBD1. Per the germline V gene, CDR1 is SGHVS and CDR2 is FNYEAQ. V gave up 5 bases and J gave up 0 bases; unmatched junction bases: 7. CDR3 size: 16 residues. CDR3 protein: CASSPRTGYSNQPQHF. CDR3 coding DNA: TGTGCCAGCAGCCCCCGGACAGGATATAGCAATCAGCCCCAGCATTTT.

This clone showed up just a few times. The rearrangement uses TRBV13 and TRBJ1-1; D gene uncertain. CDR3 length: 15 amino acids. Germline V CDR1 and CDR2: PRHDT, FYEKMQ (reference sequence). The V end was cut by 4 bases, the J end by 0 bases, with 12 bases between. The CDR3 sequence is CASSSRTVMNTEAFF. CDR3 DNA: TGTGCCAGCAGCTCCCGTACAGTTATGAACACTGAAGCTTTCTTT. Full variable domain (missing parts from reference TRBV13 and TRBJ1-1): AAGVIQSPRHLIKEKRETATLKCYPIPRHDTVYWYQQGPGQDPQFLISFYEKMQSDKGSIPDRFSAQQFSDYHSELNMSSLELGDSALYFCASSSRTVMNTEAFFGQGTRLTVV.

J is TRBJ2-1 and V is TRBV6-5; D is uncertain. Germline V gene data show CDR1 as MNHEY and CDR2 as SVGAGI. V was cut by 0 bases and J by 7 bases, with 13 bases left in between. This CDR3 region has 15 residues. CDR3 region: CASSYSTGEGNEQFF. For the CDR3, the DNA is TGTGCCAGCAGTTACTCGACCGGCGAAGGGAATGAGCAGTTCTTC.

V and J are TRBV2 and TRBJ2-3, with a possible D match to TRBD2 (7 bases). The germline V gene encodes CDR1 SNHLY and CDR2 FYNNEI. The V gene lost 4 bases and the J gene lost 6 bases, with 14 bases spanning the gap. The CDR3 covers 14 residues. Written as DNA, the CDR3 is TGTGCCAGCAGTGGAATGGGGGGGGCGGATACGCAGTATTTT. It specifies CASSGMGGADTQYF.

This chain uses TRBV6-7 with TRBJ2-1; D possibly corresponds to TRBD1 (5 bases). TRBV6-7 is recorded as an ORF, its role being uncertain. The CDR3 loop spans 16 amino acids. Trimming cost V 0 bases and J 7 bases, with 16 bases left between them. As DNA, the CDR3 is TGTGCCAGCAGTTACTCTCTGGCAGGGTCTGGGAATGAGCAGTTCTTC. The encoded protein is CASSYSLAGSGNEQFF.

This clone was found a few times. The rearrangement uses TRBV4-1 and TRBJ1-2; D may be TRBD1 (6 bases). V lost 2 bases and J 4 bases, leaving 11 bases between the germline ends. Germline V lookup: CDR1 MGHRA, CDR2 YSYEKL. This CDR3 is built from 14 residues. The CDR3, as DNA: TGCGCCAGCAGCCAAAGTACAGGGCTCTATGGCTACACCTTC. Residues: CASSQSTGLYGYTF.

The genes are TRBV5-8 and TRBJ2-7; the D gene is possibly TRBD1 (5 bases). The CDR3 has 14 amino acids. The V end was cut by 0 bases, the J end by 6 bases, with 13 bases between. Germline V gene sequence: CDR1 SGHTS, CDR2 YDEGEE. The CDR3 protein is CASSLGQGPGEQYF. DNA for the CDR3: TGTGCCAGCAGCTTGGGGCAGGGCCCCGGCGAGCAGTACTTC.

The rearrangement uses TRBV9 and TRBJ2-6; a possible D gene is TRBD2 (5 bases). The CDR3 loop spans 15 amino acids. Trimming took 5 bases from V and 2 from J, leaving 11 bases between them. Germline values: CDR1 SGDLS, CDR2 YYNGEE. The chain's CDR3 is CASRGKGAGANVLTF. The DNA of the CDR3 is TGTGCCAGCAGGGGAAAGGGAGCTGGGGCCAACGTCCTGACTTTC.

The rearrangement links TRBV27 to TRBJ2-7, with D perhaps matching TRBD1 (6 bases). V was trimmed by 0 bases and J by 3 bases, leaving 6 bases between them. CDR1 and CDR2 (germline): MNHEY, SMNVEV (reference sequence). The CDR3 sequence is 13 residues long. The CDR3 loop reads CASSLSGGYEQYF. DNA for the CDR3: TGTGCCAGCAGTTTATCAGGGGGCTACGAGCAGTACTTC.